This is a list of T cell receptor beta chains from one sample in a study of cytomegalovirus exposure and HLA in healthy donors. The table came from immunoSEQ multiplex PCR; TCRdb's copy has only in-frame clones and leaves some out. The sample holds tens of thousands of clones, approximately 90% seen once. The sequenced material came from PBMCs. Source of these receptors: a woman younger than 35 in good health and CMV-seronegative. The CDR3 runs from the conserved cysteine through the conserved F or W. D genes are given only for firm matches. Clone size is not always given. Where it is, it says once, few, many or a class for expanded clones.

v_call	j_call	clone_size	d_call	cdr3_length	cdr3_aa	cdr3_nt
TRBV28	TRBJ2-1	.	.	14	CASSSHRSQDEQFF	TGTGCCAGCAGTTCCCATCGCTCGCAGGATGAGCAGTTCTTC
TRBV2	TRBJ2-7	.	TRBD2	15	CASRRGTSIGYEQYF	TGTGCCAGCCGGAGAGGGACTAGCATAGGTTACGAGCAGTACTTC
TRBV7-2	TRBJ1-2	once	TRBD1	14	CASSLNTGDYGYTF	TGTGCCAGCAGCTTAAATACAGGGGACTATGGCTACACCTTC
TRBV4-2	TRBJ1-4	once	TRBD1	21	CASSQLVPGQGGDATNEKLFF	TGTGCCAGCAGCCAACTAGTCCCGGGACAGGGCGGAGATGCAACTAATGAAAAACTGTTTTTT
TRBV6-4	TRBJ2-3	.	TRBD2	16	CASSDGSSGKTDTQYF	TGTGCCAGCAGTGACGGCTCTAGCGGGAAGACAGATACGCAGTATTTT
TRBV5-1	TRBJ2-5	.	TRBD1	14	CASSPGTGSETQYF	TGCGCCAGCAGCCCCGGGACAGGGTCTGAGACCCAGTACTTC
TRBV10-2	TRBJ1-1	.	.	11	CASSDGTEAFF	TGCGCCAGCAGTGACGGCACTGAAGCTTTCTTT
TRBV7-9	TRBJ2-1	.	TRBD1	17	CASSLVGQGAGYNEQFF	TGTGCCAGCAGCTTGGTCGGGCAGGGGGCAGGCTACAATGAGCAGTTCTTC
TRBV5-4	TRBJ2-7	.	TRBD2	12	CASSFAGDEQYF	TGTGCCAGCAGCTTTGCGGGGGACGAGCAGTACTTC
TRBV5-1	TRBJ1-1	.	TRBD1	15	CASSTGTVMNTEAFF	TGCGCCAGCAGCACCGGGACAGTCATGAACACTGAAGCTTTCTTT
TRBV11-1	TRBJ2-7	.	TRBD1	15	CASSFRGQAAYEQYF	TGTGCCAGCAGCTTTAGGGGGCAGGCAGCCTACGAGCAGTACTTC
TRBV6-4	TRBJ2-7	once	.	17	CASSDVGQLNPTREQYF	TGTGCCAGCAGTGACGTCGGACAGTTAAATCCTACTCGGGAGCAGTACTTC
TRBV5-1	TRBJ1-2	.	.	16	CASSLGTSAGRLGYTF	TGCGCCAGCAGCTTGGGGACCTCGGCAGGGAGGTTGGGCTACACCTTC
TRBV2	TRBJ2-1	.	TRBD2	15	CASSVELAGVNEQFF	TGTGCCAGCAGTGTGGAACTAGCGGGAGTTAATGAGCAGTTCTTC
TRBV7-2	TRBJ2-7	.	.	15	CASSPQLSRVYEQYF	TGTGCCAGCAGCCCCCAGCTATCCAGGGTTTACGAGCAGTACTTC
TRBV11-3	TRBJ2-1	.	.	13	CASSSTGSNEQFF	TGTGCCAGCAGCTCTACAGGGTCGAATGAGCAGTTCTTC
TRBV7-2	TRBJ2-7	.	.	16	CASSPRTETLYYEQYF	TGTGCCAGCAGCCCGAGGACTGAGACTTTGTACTACGAGCAGTACTTC